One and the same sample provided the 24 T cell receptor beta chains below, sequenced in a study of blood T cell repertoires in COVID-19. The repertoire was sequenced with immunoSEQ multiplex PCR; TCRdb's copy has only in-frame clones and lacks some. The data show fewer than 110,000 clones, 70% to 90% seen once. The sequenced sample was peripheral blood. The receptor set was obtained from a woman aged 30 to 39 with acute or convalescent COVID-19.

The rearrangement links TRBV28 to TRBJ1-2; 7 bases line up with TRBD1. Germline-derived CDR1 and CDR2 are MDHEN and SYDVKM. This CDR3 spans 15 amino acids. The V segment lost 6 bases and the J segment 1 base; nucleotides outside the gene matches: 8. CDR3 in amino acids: CASRAGTENNYGYTF. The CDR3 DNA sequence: TGTGCCAGCAGGGCTGGGACAGAGAATAACTATGGCTACACCTTC.

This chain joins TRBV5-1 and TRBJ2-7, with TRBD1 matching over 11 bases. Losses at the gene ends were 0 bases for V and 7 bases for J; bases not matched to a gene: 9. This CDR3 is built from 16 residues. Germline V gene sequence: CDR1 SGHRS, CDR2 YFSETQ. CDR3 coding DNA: TGCGCCAGCAGCTTGGAACTGGACAGGGGGCGCGGGGAGCAGTACTTC. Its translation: CASSLELDRGRGEQYF.

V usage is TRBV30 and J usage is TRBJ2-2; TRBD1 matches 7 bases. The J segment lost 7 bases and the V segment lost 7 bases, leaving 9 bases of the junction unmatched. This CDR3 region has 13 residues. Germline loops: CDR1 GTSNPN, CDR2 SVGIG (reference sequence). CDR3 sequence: CASLRGPGGELFF. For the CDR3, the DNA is TGTGCCTCCCTAAGGGGGCCTGGCGGGGAGCTGTTTTTT.

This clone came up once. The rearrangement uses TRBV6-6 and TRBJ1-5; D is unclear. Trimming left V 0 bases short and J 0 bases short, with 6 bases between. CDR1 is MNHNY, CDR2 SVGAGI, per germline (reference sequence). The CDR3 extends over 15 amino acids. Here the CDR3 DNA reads TGTGCCAGCAGTTACTCGAGAGATAGCAATCAGCCCCAGCATTTT. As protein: CASSYSRDSNQPQHF.

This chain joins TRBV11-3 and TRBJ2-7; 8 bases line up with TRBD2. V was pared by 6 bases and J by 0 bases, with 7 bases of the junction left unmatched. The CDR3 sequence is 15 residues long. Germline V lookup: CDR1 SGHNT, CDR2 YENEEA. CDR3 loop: CASSPAGVFSYEQYF. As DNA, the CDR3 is TGTGCCAGCAGTCCAGCGGGGGTCTTCTCCTACGAGCAGTACTTC.

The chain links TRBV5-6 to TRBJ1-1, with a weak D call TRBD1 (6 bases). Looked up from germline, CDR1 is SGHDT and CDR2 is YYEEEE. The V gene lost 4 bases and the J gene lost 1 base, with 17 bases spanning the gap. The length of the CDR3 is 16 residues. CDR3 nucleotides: TGTGCCAGCAGCCTAGGGAAGGGGGTATGGAACACTGAAGCTTTCTTT. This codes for CASSLGKGVWNTEAFF. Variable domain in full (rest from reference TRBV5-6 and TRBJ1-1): DAGVTQSPTHLIKTRGQQVTLRCSPKSGHDTVSWYQQALGQGPQFIFQYYEEEERQRGNFPDRFSGHQFPNYSSELNVNALLLGDSALYLCASSLGKGVWNTEAFFGQGTRLTVV.

As DNA, the CDR3 is TGTGCCACCAGCAGACGGACAGGGGGCGGTTCAGATACGCAGTATTTT. Its translation: CATSRRTGGGSDTQYF. This sequence joins TRBV15 and TRBJ2-3, with 11 nucleotides matching TRBD1. The CDR3 totals 16 residues. V lost 2 bases, J lost 4 bases, and 5 bases stayed unmatched. The germline gives CDR1 LNHNV, CDR2 YYDKDF (reference sequence).

In DNA form, the CDR3 reads TGTGCCAGCACCAGACGCGAGGGTCACGAGCAGTACTTC. Its translation: CASTRREGHEQYF. The chain joins TRBV6-5 to TRBJ2-7, with D perhaps matching TRBD2 (5 bases). In germline, CDR1 is MNHEY, CDR2 SVGAGI. V was shortened by 7 bases and J by 5 bases, with 15 bases between the two germline ends. The CDR3 has 13 amino acids.

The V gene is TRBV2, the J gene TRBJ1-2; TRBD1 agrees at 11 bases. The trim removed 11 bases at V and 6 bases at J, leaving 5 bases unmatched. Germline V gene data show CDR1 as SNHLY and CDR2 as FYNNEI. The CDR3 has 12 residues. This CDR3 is CASRDRGNGYTF. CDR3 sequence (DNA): TGTGCCTCCCGGGACAGGGGGAATGGCTACACCTTC. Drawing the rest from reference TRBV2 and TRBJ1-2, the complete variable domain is EPEVTQTPSHQVTQMGQEVILRCVPISNHLYFYWYRQILGQKVEFLVSFYNNEISEKSEIFDDQFSVERPDGSNFTLKIRSTKLEDSAMYFCASRDRGNGYTFGSGTRLTVV.

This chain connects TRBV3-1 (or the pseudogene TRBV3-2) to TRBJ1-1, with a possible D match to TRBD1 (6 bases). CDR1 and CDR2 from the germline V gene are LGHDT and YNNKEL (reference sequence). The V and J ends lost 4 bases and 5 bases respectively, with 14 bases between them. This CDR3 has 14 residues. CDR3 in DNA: TGTGCCAGCAGCCTGCGACAGGTAAATACTGAAGCTTTCTTT. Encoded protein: CASSLRQVNTEAFF.

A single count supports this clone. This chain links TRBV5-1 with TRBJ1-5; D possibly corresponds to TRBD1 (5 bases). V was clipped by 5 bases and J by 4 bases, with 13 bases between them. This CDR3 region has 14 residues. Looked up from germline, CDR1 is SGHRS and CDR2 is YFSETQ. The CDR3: CASSFLGGNQPQHF. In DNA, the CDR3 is TGCGCCAGCAGTTTTCTCGGGGGAAATCAGCCCCAGCATTTT.

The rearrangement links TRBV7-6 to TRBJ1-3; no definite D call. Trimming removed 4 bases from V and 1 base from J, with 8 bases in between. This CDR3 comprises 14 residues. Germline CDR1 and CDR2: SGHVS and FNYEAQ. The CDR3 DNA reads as TGTGCCAGCAGCTATGTCGGGTCTGGAAACACCATATATTTT. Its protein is CASSYVGSGNTIYF.

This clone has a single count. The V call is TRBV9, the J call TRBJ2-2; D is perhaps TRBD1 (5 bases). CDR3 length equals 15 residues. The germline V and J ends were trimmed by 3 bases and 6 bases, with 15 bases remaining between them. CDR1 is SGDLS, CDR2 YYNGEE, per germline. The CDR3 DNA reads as TGTGCCAGCAGCGGGGGCGCCCTTACGGCCGGGGAGCTGTTTTTT. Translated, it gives CASSGGALTAGELFF.

The CDR3 DNA reads as TGTGCCAGCAGCCCCATCGTGCGACAGGGGAGTCACAATGAGCAGTTCTTC. Translating gives CASSPIVRQGSHNEQFF. This rearrangement joins TRBV7-6 to TRBJ2-1, with 8 bases lining up with TRBD1. The CDR3 consists of 17 residues. V gave up 5 bases and J gave up 5 bases; unmatched junction bases: 14. Germline assignment: CDR1 SGHVS and CDR2 FNYEAQ.

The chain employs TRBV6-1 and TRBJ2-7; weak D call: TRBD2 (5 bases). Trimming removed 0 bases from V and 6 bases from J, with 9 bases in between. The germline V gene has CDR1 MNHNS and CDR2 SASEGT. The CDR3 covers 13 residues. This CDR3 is CASSEALVSEQYF. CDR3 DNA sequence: TGTGCCAGCAGTGAAGCACTAGTTAGCGAGCAGTACTTC.

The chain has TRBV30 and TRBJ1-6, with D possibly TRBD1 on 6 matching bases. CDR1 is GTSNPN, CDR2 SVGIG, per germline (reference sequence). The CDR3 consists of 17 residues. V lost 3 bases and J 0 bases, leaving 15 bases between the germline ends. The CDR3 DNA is TGTGCCTGGAGCGTCAGGACAGTGAGCTCCTATAATTCACCCCTCCACTTT. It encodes CAWSVRTVSSYNSPLHF.

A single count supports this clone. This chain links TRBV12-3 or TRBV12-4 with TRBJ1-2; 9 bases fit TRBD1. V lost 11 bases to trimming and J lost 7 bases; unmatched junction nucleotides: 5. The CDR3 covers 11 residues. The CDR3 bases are TGTGCCTTATCACAGGGGGCTGGCTACACCTTC. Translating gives CALSQGAGYTF.

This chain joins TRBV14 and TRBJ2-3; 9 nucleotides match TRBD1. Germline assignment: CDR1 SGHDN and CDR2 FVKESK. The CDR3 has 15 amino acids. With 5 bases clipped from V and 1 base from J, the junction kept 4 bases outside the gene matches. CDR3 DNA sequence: TGTGCCAGCAGCATCCGGACAGGGGGCACAGATACGCAGTATTTT. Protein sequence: CASSIRTGGTDTQYF.

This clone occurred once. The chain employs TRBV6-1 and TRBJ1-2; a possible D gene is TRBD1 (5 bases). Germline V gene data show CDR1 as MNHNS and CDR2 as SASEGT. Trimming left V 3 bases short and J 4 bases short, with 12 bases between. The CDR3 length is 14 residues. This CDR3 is CASSDRVPIYGYTF. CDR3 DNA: TGTGCCAGCAGTGACAGGGTGCCCATCTATGGCTACACCTTC.

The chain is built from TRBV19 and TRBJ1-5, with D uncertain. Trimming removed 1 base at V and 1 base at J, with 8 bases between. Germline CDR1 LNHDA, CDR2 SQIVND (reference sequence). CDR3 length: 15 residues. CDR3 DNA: TGTGCCAGTAGTATAGGCCTAGGCAGCAATCAGCCCCAGCATTTT. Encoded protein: CASSIGLGSNQPQHF. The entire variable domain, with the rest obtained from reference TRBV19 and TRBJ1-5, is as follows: DGGITQSPKYLFRKEGQNVTLSCEQNLNHDAMYWYRQDPGQGLRLIYYSQIVNDFQKGDIAEGYSVSREKKESFPLTVTSAQKNPTAFYLCASSIGLGSNQPQHFGDGTRLSIL.

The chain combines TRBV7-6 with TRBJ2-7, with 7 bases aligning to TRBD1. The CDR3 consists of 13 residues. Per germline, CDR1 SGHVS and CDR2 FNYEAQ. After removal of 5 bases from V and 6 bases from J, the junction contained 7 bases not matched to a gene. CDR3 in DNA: TGTGCCAGCAGCGGACAGACAGGGCTCGAGCAGTACTTC. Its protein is CASSGQTGLEQYF. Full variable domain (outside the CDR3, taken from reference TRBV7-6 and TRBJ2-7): GAGVSQSPRYKVTKRGQDVALRCDPISGHVSLYWYRQALGQGPEFLTYFNYEAQQDKSGLPNDRFSAERPEGSISTLTIQRTEQRDSAMYRCASSGQTGLEQYFGPGTRLTVT.

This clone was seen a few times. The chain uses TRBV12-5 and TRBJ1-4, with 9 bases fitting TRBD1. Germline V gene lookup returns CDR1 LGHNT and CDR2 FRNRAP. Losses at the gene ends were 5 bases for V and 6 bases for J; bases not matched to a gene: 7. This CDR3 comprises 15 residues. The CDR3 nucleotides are TGTGCTAGTGGTATAGGACAGGGGACCTATGAAAAACTGTTTTTT. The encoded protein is CASGIGQGTYEKLFF.

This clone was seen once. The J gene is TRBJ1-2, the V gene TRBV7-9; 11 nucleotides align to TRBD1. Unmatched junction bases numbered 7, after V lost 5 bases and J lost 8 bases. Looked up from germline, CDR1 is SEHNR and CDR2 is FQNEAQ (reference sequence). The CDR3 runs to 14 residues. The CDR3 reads CASSLLDRGQGYTF. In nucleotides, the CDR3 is TGTGCCAGCAGCCTACTGGACAGGGGGCAAGGCTACACCTTC.

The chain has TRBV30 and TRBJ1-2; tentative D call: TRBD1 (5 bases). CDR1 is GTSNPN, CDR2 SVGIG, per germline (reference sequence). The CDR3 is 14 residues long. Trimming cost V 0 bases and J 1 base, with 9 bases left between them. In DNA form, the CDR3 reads TGTGCCTGGAGTGTCGGGGGGATTAACTATGGCTACACCTTC. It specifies CAWSVGGINYGYTF.